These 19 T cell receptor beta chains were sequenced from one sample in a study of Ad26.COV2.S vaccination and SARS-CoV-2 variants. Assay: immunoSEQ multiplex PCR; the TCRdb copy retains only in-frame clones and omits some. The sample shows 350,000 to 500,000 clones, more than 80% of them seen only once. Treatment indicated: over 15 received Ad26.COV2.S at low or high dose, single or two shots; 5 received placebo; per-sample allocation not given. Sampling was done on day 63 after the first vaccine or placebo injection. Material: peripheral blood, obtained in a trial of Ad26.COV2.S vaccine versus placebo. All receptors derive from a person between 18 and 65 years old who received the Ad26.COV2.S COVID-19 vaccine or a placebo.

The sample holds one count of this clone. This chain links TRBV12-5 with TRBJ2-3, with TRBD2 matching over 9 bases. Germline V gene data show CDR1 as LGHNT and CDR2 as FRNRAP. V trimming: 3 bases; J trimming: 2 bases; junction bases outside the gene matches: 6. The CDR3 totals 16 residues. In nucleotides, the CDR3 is TGTGCTAGTGGTTTAGGCTTAGCGGGAGCCACAGATACGCAGTATTTT. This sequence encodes CASGLGLAGATDTQYF.

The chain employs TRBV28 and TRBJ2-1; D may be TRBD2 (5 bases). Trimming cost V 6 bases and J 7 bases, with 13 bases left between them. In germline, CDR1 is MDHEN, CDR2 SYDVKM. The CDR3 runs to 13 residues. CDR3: CASRSSRGNEQFF. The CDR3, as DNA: TGTGCCAGCAGATCCAGTCGGGGAAATGAGCAGTTCTTC. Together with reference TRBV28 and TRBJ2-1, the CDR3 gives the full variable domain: DVKVTQSSRYLVKRTGEKVFLECVQDMDHENMFWYRQDPGLGLRLIYFSYDVKMKEKGDIPEGYSVSREKKERFSLILESASTNQTSMYLCASRSSRGNEQFFGPGTRLTVL.

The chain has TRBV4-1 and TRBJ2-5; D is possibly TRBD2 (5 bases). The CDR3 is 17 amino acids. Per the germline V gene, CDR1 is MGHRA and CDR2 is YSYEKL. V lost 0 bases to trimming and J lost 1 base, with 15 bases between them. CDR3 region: CASSQDLGRGSQETQYF. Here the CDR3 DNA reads TGCGCCAGCAGCCAAGATCTAGGTCGAGGGAGCCAAGAGACCCAGTACTTC.

The CDR3 DNA reads as TGTGCCAGCTCACCACCAGGGGGAGGAAACACTGAAGCTTTCTTT. It encodes CASSPPGGGNTEAFF. The genes are TRBV18 and TRBJ1-1, with D possibly TRBD1 on 6 matching bases. CDR3 length: 15 residues. Trimming shortened V by 0 bases and J by 2 bases, and 10 bases separated the two germline ends. CDR1 and CDR2 from the germline V gene are KGHSH and LQKENI.

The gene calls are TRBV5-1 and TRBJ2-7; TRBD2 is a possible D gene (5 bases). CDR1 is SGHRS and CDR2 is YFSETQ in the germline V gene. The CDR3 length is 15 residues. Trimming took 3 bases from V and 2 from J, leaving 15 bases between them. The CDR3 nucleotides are TGCGCCAGCAGCTCGTCCGGGAACCCCCCCTACGAGCAGTACTTC. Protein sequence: CASSSSGNPPYEQYF.

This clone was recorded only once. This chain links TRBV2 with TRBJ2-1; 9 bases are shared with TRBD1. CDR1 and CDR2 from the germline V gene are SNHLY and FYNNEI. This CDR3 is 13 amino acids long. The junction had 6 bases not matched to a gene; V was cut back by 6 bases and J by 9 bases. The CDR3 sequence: CASSLQGASEQFF. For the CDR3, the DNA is TGTGCCAGCAGCTTACAGGGGGCAAGTGAGCAGTTCTTC. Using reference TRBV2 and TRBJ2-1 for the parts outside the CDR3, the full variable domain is EPEVTQTPSHQVTQMGQEVILRCVPISNHLYFYWYRQILGQKVEFLVSFYNNEISEKSEIFDDQFSVERPDGSNFTLKIRSTKLEDSAMYFCASSLQGASEQFFGPGTRLTVL.

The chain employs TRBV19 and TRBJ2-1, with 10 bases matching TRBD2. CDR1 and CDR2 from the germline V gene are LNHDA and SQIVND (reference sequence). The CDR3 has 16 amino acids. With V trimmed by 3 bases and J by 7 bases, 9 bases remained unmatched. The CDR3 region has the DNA TGTGCCAGTAGTATGCTCCCAGCGGGAGGGATGAATGAGCAGTTCTTC. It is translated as CASSMLPAGGMNEQFF.

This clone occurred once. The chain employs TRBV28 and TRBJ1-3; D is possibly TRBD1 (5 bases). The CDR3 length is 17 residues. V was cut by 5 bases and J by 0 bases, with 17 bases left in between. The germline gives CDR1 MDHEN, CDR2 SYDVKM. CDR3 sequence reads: CASSNMGVGRSGNTIYF. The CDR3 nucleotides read TGTGCCAGCAGTAATATGGGCGTGGGGCGCTCTGGAAACACCATATATTTT.

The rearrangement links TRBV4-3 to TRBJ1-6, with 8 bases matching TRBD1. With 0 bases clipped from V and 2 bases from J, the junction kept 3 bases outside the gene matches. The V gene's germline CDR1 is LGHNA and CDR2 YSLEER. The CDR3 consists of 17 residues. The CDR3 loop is CASSQDSGGAYNSPLHF. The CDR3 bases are TGCGCCAGCAGCCAAGATTCAGGGGGCGCCTATAATTCACCCCTCCACTTT.

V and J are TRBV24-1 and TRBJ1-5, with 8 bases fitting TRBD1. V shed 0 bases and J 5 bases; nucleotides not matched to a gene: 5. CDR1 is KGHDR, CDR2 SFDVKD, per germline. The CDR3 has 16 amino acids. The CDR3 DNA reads TGTGCCACCAGTGATTTGCCGGGACAGGAATATCAGCCCCAGCATTTT. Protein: CATSDLPGQEYQPQHF.

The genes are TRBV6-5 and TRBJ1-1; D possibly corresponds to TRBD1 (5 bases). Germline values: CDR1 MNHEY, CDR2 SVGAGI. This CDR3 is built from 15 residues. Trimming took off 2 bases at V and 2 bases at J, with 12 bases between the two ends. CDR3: CASSYKNTGNTEAFF. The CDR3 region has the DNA TGTGCCAGCAGTTACAAGAACACAGGAAACACTGAAGCTTTCTTT.

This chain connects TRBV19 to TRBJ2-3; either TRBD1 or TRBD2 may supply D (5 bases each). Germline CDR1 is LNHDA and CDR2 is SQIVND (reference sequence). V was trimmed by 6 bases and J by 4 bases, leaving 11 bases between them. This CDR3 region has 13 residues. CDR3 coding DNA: TGTGCCAGTAGCCGCCCGGGACCAGATACGCAGTATTTT. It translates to CASSRPGPDTQYF.

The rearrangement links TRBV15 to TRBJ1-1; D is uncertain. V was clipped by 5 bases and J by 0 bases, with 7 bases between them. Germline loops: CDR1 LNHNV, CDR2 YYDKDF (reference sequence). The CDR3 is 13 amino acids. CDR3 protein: CATSVILNTEAFF. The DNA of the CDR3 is TGTGCCACCAGCGTAATCTTGAACACTGAAGCTTTCTTT.

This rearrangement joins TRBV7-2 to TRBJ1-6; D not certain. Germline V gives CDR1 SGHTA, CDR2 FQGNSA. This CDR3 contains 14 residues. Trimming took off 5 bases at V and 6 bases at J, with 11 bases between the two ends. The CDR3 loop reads CASSNRPGNSPLHF. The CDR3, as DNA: TGTGCCAGCAGCAACCGTCCTGGTAATTCACCCCTCCACTTT. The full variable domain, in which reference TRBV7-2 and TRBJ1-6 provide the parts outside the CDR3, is GAGVSQSPSNKVTEKGKDVELRCDPISGHTALYWYRQSLGQGLEFLIYFQGNSAPDKSGLPSDRFSAERTGGSVSTLTIQRTQQEDSAVYLCASSNRPGNSPLHFGNGTRLTVT.

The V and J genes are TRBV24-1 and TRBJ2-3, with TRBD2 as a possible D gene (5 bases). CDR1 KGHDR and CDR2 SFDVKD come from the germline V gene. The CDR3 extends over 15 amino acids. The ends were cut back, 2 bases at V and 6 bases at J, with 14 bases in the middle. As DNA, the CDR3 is TGTGCCACCAGTGATTCCACCATCACGGGGGATACGCAGTATTTT. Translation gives CATSDSTITGDTQYF.

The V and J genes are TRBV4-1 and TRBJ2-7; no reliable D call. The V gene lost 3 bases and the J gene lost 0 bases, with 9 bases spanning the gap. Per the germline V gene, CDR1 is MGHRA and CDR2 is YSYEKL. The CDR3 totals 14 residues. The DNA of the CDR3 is TGCGCCAGCAGCCATTATGTTGGCTCCTACGAGCAGTACTTC. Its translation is CASSHYVGSYEQYF.

CDR3 amino acids: CASRDRVHEQYF. The CDR3 nucleotides read TGCGCCAGCCGGGACAGGGTCCACGAGCAGTACTTC. V and J are TRBV5-1 and TRBJ2-7; 9 bases line up with TRBD1. The CDR3 runs to 12 residues. V was clipped by 7 bases and J by 5 bases; unmatched bases: 4. From germline, CDR1 is SGHRS and CDR2 YFSETQ.

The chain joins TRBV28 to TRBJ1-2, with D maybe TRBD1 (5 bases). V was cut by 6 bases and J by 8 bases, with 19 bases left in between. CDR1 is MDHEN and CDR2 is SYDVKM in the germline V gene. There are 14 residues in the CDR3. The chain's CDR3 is CASRTTESLGGYTF. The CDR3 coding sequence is TGTGCCAGCAGAACGACAGAGTCTTTAGGGGGCTACACCTTC.

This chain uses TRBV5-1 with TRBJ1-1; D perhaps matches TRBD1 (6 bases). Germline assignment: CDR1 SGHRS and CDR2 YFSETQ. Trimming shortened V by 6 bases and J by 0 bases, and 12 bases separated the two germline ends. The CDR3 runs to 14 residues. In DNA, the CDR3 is TGCGCCAGCACCCAACAGGGTATGAACACTGAAGCTTTCTTT. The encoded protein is CASTQQGMNTEAFF.